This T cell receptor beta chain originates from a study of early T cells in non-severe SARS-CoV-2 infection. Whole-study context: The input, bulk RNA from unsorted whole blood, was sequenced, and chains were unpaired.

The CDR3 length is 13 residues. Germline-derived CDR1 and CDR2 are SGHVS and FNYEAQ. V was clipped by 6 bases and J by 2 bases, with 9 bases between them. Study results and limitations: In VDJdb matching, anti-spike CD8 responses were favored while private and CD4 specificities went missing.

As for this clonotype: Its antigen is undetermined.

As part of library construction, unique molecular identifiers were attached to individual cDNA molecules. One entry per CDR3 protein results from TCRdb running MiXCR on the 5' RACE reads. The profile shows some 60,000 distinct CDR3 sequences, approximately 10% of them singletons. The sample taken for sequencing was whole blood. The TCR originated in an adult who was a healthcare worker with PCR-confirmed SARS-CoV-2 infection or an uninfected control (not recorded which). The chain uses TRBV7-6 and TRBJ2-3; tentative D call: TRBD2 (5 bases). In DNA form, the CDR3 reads TGTGCCAGCAGGCCGGGAATCACAGATACGCAGTATTTT. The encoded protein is CASRPGITDTQYF.